Listed here are 29 T cell receptor beta chains from one sample, sequenced in a study of blood T cell repertoires in COVID-19. TCRdb's copy holds only in-frame clones and misses some; the assay was immunoSEQ multiplex PCR. The sample holds approximately 210,000 clones, 65% to 85% seen once. The specimen was PBMCs or T cells enriched from blood (not recorded which). These receptors were taken from a man aged 30 to 45 with acute COVID-19.

This clone was counted once. This chain joins TRBV4-1 and TRBJ1-3, with 7 bases matching TRBD1. J gave up 0 bases and V 4 bases, and 3 bases lay outside the gene matches. This CDR3 contains 15 residues. Germline V gene sequence: CDR1 MGHRA, CDR2 YSYEKL. The CDR3 sequence is CASSLGDSSGNTIYF. CDR3 nucleotides: TGCGCCAGCAGCCTGGGGGACAGCTCTGGAAACACCATATATTTT.

The rearrangement links TRBV7-2 to TRBJ1-3, with D unclear. Trimming removed 5 bases from V and 1 base from J, with 9 bases in between. CDR3 length: 14 amino acids. CDR1 and CDR2 from the germline V gene are SGHTA and FQGNSA. CDR3 residues: CASSLTWSGNTIYF. CDR3 DNA: TGTGCCAGCAGCCTCACATGGTCTGGAAACACCATATATTTT.

This clone was seen ten or more times. Other DNA sequences in this specimen translate into the identical CDR3. The chain couples TRBV29-1 to TRBJ1-1, with D possibly being TRBD1 (5 bases). Trimming took off 6 bases at V and 5 bases at J, with 7 bases between the two ends. The CDR3 has 10 amino acids. Germline-derived CDR1 and CDR2 are SQVTM and ANQGSEA. The CDR3 DNA reads TGCAGCGTGGGGGGGACTGAAGCTTTCTTT. Its protein is CSVGGTEAFF.

This clone occurred a few times. This CDR3 is also generated by other DNA sequences in the sample. J is TRBJ2-7 and V is TRBV7-3; 9 nucleotides match TRBD1. Germline V gene sequence: CDR1 SGHTA, CDR2 FQGTGA. The V and J ends lost 8 bases and 10 bases, in that order; junction bases with no gene match: 12. CDR3 size: 13 residues. CDR3 amino acids: CASSSTGGGEQYF. CDR3 nucleotides: TGTGCCAGCTCCTCGACAGGGGGAGGTGAACAGTACTTC. The entire variable domain, with the rest obtained from reference TRBV7-3 and TRBJ2-7, is as follows: GAGVSQTPSNKVTEKGKYVELRCDPISGHTALYWYRQSLGQGPEFLIYFQGTGAADDSGLPNDRFFAVRPEGSVSTLKIQRTERGDSAVYLCASSSTGGGEQYFGPGTRLTVT.

V and J are TRBV10-3 and TRBJ2-3, with D possibly TRBD2 on 6 matching bases. Between the trimmed V and J ends, which lost 0 bases and 4 bases, there was a span of 11 bases. The CDR3 length is 15 residues. Germline lookup yields CDR1 ENHRY and CDR2 SYGVKD. CDR3 nucleotides: TGTGCCATCAGTGAGTCAGTAGCGGCCCCAGATACGCAGTATTTT. Protein: CAISESVAAPDTQYF.

The gene calls are TRBV11-2 and TRBJ1-1; 8 nucleotides line up with TRBD1. The germline V gene encodes CDR1 SGHAT and CDR2 FQNNGV. V was pared by 10 bases and J by 4 bases, with 8 bases of the junction left unmatched. CDR3 size: 13 residues. The CDR3 sequence: CATSGGAGTEAFF. CDR3 bases: TGTGCCACTTCAGGGGGCGCGGGCACTGAAGCTTTCTTT. The full variable domain, in which reference TRBV11-2 and TRBJ1-1 provide the parts outside the CDR3, is EAGVAQSPRYKIIEKRQSVAFWCNPISGHATLYWYQQILGQGPKLLIQFQNNGVVDDSQLPKDRFSAERLKGVDSTLKIQPAKLEDSAVYLCATSGGAGTEAFFGQGTRLTVV.

This clone was seen only a few times. V gene TRBV5-6 combines with J gene TRBJ2-7; tentatively, D is TRBD2 (7 bases). The CDR3 sequence is 15 residues long. Trimming shortened V by 6 bases and J by 0 bases, and 16 bases separated the two germline ends. CDR1 and CDR2 (germline): SGHDT, YYEEEE. The CDR3 spells CASNEKGGPSYEQYF. The CDR3 bases are TGTGCCAGCAACGAGAAGGGGGGGCCCTCCTACGAGCAGTACTTC. The whole variable domain, remainder taken from reference TRBV5-6 and TRBJ2-7, is DAGVTQSPTHLIKTRGQQVTLRCSPKSGHDTVSWYQQALGQGPQFIFQYYEEEERQRGNFPDRFSGHQFPNYSSELNVNALLLGDSALYLCASNEKGGPSYEQYFGPGTRLTVT.

This sequence joins TRBV9 and TRBJ1-1; tentative D call: TRBD1 (5 bases). V lost 4 bases to trimming and J lost 0 bases, with 16 bases between them. CDR3 length: 16 residues. Germline CDR1 SGDLS, CDR2 YYNGEE. Here the CDR3 reads CASSPLGGTMNTEAFF. DNA for the CDR3: TGTGCCAGCAGCCCGCTCGGGGGTACCATGAACACTGAAGCTTTCTTT.

The chain is built from TRBV3-1 (or the pseudogene TRBV3-2) and TRBJ2-2, with a possible D match to TRBD2 (5 bases). Germline CDR1 LGHDT, CDR2 YNNKEL (reference sequence). This CDR3 has 15 amino acids. The V end was cut by 4 bases, the J end by 1 base, with 10 bases between. The CDR3 nucleotides read TGTGCCAGCAGCCGTCGGGAACTGAACACCGGGGAGCTGTTTTTT. Protein sequence: CASSRRELNTGELFF.

The rearrangement uses TRBV6-5 and TRBJ1-5; D is possibly TRBD1 (5 bases). Germline assignment: CDR1 MNHEY and CDR2 SVGAGI. The CDR3 length is 15 residues. Trimming stripped 0 bases from V and 2 bases from J, with 8 bases between. The CDR3 coding sequence is TGTGCCAGCAGTTACTCGACCAGGGGCAATCAGCCCCAGCATTTT. This codes for CASSYSTRGNQPQHF.

Only one count was recorded for this clone. This chain connects TRBV18 to TRBJ1-5; TRBD1 aligns across 7 bases. The CDR3 contains 16 residues. CDR1 and CDR2 (germline): KGHSH, LQKENI. V shed 1 base, J shed 1 base, and the junction held 4 bases outside the gene matches. The CDR3 DNA is TGTGCCAGCTCACCACAGGGGGCGGTGAGCAATCAGCCCCAGCATTTT. Amino acid sequence: CASSPQGAVSNQPQHF.

The chain is built from TRBV24-1 and TRBJ2-3, with 8 positions matching TRBD2. V dropped 9 bases and J dropped 11; count of bases not matched to a gene: 18. The CDR3 has 15 amino acids. Per the germline V gene, CDR1 is KGHDR and CDR2 is SFDVKD. The CDR3 region has the DNA TGTGCCACCTCCCCCGGGTTTACAGCGGGGGTGTTGCAGTATTTT. Amino acid sequence: CATSPGFTAGVLQYF.

V gene TRBV6-5 combines with J gene TRBJ1-5, with D unclear. CDR3 length: 15 residues. Germline CDR1 MNHEY, CDR2 SVGAGI. Trimming took off 0 bases at V and 0 bases at J, with 6 bases between the two ends. The CDR3 bases are TGTGCCAGCAGTTACTCTGGCAGTAGCAATCAGCCCCAGCATTTT. It is translated as CASSYSGSSNQPQHF.

The V gene is TRBV5-1, the J gene TRBJ2-6, with TRBD2 as a possible D gene (6 bases). Germline CDR1 reads SGHRS; CDR2 reads YFSETQ. CDR3 length equals 17 residues. V was clipped by 4 bases and J by 2 bases, with 16 bases between them. For the CDR3, the DNA is TGCGCCAGCAGCGGAGGGCGGACTTCGGCTGGGGCCAACGTCCTGACTTTC. Its protein product is CASSGGRTSAGANVLTF.

The rearrangement uses TRBV5-6 and TRBJ1-3; TRBD1 aligns across 8 bases. Germline CDR1 reads SGHDT; CDR2 reads YYEEEE. Unmatched junction bases numbered 10, after V lost 5 bases and J lost 3 bases. The CDR3 covers 16 residues. CDR3 DNA: TGTGCCAGCAGGCCCACCGACAGGGGTCATGGAAACACCATATATTTT. This sequence encodes CASRPTDRGHGNTIYF.

This clone was detected only once. The chain employs TRBV18 and TRBJ2-5; tentatively, D is TRBD2 (7 bases). CDR1 is KGHSH and CDR2 is LQKENI in the germline V gene. Trimming took off 0 bases at V and 5 bases at J, with 13 bases between the two ends. The CDR3 runs to 15 residues. Here the CDR3 DNA reads TGTGCCAGCTCACCACCTCCGGGGGGCCGGGAGACCCAGTACTTC. This gives the protein CASSPPPGGRETQYF.

The V and J genes are TRBV19 and TRBJ2-7, with D perhaps TRBD2 (5 bases). CDR3 length: 13 amino acids. Trimming pared 4 bases from V and 0 bases from J, leaving 7 bases between. Per germline, CDR1 LNHDA and CDR2 SQIVND (reference sequence). The CDR3 nucleotides are TGTGCCAGTAGTAACGGGGTCTCCTACGAGCAGTACTTC. Translation: CASSNGVSYEQYF.

The rearrangement links TRBV29-1 to TRBJ2-3, with D perhaps matching TRBD2 (6 bases). Germline V gives CDR1 SQVTM, CDR2 ANQGSEA. The CDR3 covers 13 residues. This CDR3 is CSSSGAGTDTQYF. CDR3 in DNA: TGCAGTAGTTCGGGCGCGGGAACAGATACGCAGTATTTT.

This clone came up once. The chain links TRBV12-3 or TRBV12-4 to TRBJ1-1; weak D call: TRBD1 (6 bases). The CDR3 runs to 12 residues. Trimming took 6 bases from V and 8 from J, leaving 13 bases between them. CDR3 region: CASSPDRIEAFF. The CDR3 DNA follows: TGTGCCAGCAGCCCTGACAGGATCGAAGCTTTCTTT.

The rearrangement joins TRBV12-3 or TRBV12-4 to TRBJ1-1; maybe TRBD1 (6 bases). With 5 bases removed from V and 3 bases from J, the gap between germline ends came to 10 bases. This CDR3 has 13 amino acids. This CDR3 reads CASSPPGDTEAFF. CDR3 DNA: TGTGCCAGCAGTCCGCCAGGGGACACTGAAGCTTTCTTT.

This chain links TRBV5-1 with TRBJ2-1, with 12 nucleotides matching TRBD2. CDR1 is SGHRS and CDR2 is YFSETQ in the germline V gene. The CDR3 spans 16 residues. The trim removed 4 bases at V and 0 bases at J, leaving 2 bases unmatched. The CDR3 coding sequence is TGCGCCAGCAGCCTGGGACTAGCGGGCTCCTACAATGAGCAGTTCTTC. Its protein product is CASSLGLAGSYNEQFF.

The rearrangement links TRBV11-2 to TRBJ1-4; tentative D call: TRBD1 (5 bases). Trimming took off 5 bases at V and 8 bases at J, with 12 bases between the two ends. Germline V gene sequence: CDR1 SGHAT, CDR2 FQNNGV. The CDR3 runs to 13 residues. The DNA for the CDR3 is TGTGCCAGCAGCGTCCGACAGACCGAAAAACTGTTTTTT. This gives the protein CASSVRQTEKLFF.

Written as DNA, the CDR3 is TGTGCCAGCAGCCGGGGACAGGGAGGGGAAAAACTGTTTTTT. Residues: CASSRGQGGEKLFF. The chain couples TRBV5-5 to TRBJ1-4; 9 positions agree with TRBD1. Germline CDR1 reads SGHKS; CDR2 reads YYEKEE (reference sequence). Germline trimming cut 4 bases from V and 8 bases from J; bases unmatched to any gene: 6. This CDR3 region has 14 residues.

This clone was found a few times. This chain uses TRBV7-3 with TRBJ2-5; D might be TRBD1 (5 bases). CDR3 length equals 13 residues. Looked up from germline, CDR1 is SGHTA and CDR2 is FQGTGA. V was trimmed by 2 bases and J by 6 bases, leaving 10 bases between them. CDR3 DNA: TGTGCCAGCAGCTTAGAAAGGACAAAGACCCAGTACTTC. It is translated as CASSLERTKTQYF.

The genes are TRBV30 and TRBJ1-5; 7 bases line up with TRBD1. With 4 bases clipped from V and 0 bases from J, the junction kept 3 bases outside the gene matches. From germline, CDR1 is GTSNPN and CDR2 SVGIG (reference sequence). The CDR3 totals 14 residues. For the CDR3, the DNA is TGTGCCTGGAACCGGGACAGTAGCAATCAGCCCCAGCATTTT. Protein product: CAWNRDSSNQPQHF.

The chain has TRBV5-1 and TRBJ2-5; 8 bases line up with TRBD1. V dropped 0 bases and J dropped 1; count of bases not matched to a gene: 8. This CDR3 is 17 amino acids long. Germline loops: CDR1 SGHRS, CDR2 YFSETQ. CDR3 loop: CASSLAPVDRAQETQYF. The CDR3 DNA follows: TGCGCCAGCAGCTTGGCCCCCGTGGACAGGGCCCAAGAGACCCAGTACTTC.

The chain employs TRBV28 and TRBJ1-1, with D uncertain. Trimming shortened V by 1 base and J by 5 bases, and 11 bases separated the two germline ends. The CDR3 covers 14 residues. Germline V gene data show CDR1 as MDHEN and CDR2 as SYDVKM. The CDR3 DNA follows: TGTGCCAGCAGTTTATATCCATCCGGGACTGAAGCTTTCTTT. It specifies CASSLYPSGTEAFF.

The chain has TRBV11-2 and TRBJ2-7; tentatively, D is TRBD2 (6 bases). The CDR3 totals 13 residues. The germline V and J ends were trimmed by 5 bases and 2 bases, with 10 bases remaining between them. Per germline, CDR1 SGHAT and CDR2 FQNNGV. CDR3 protein: CASSRGETYEQYF. The CDR3 bases are TGTGCCAGCAGCCGCGGGGAGACCTACGAGCAGTACTTC.

The chain carries TRBV28 and TRBJ2-7, with TRBD1 matching over 8 bases. J gave up 6 bases and V 4 bases, and 5 bases lay outside the gene matches. Germline CDR1 MDHEN, CDR2 SYDVKM. The CDR3 extends over 13 amino acids. The CDR3 DNA sequence: TGTGCCAGCAGTTCTTCCGGGACAGGCGAGCAGTACTTC. Protein: CASSSSGTGEQYF.